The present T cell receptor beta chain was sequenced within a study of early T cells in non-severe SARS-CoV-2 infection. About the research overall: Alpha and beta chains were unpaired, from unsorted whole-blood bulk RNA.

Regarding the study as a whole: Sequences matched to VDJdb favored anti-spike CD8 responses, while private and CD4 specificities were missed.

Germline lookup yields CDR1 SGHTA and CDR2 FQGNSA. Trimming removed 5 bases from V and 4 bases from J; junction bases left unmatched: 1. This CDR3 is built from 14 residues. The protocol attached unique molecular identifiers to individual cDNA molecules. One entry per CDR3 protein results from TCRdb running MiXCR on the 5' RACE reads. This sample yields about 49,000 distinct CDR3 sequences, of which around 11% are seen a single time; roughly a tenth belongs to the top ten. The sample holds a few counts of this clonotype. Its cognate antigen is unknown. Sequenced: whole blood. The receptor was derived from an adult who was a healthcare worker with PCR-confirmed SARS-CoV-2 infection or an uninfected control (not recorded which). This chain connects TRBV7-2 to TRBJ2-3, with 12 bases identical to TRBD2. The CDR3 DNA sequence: TGTGCCAGCAGCCCTAGCGGGAGGGCAGATACGCAGTATTTT. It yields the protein CASSPSGRADTQYF.